These T cell receptor beta chains were read from a single sample in a study of radiation and T cells in renal cell carcinoma. Profiled with immunoSEQ multiplex PCR; TCRdb holds only in-frame clones, not every one. The sample contains about 13,000 clones, roughly 34% of which appear only once. The sequencing here drew on tumor tissue, taken from a patient whose treatment included radiotherapy and nephrectomy. All receptors come from a man in his 60s with renal cell carcinoma. Both conserved end residues are part of each CDR3. A D gene is named only where the DNA matches it firmly. Expanded clones get a size class; other rows say once, few or many, or leave the size out.

V gene: TRBV14; clone size: medium-sized; D gene: NA; J gene: TRBJ2-1; CDR3 protein: CASSQTPSEQFF; CDR3 DNA: TGTGCCAGCAGCCAGACGCCCAGTGAGCAGTTCTTC
V gene: TRBV7-2; clone size: NA; D gene: TRBD1; J gene: TRBJ2-7; CDR3 protein: CASSLVGTGSYEQYF; CDR3 DNA: TGTGCCAGCAGCTTAGTAGGGACAGGCTCCTACGAGCAGTACTTC
V gene: TRBV5-1; clone size: NA; D gene: NA; J gene: TRBJ2-7; CDR3 protein: CASSLAPGDYEQYF; CDR3 DNA: TGCGCCAGCAGCTTGGCCCCAGGAGATTACGAGCAGTACTTC
V gene: TRBV2; clone size: NA; D gene: NA; J gene: TRBJ1-4; CDR3 protein: CASTGRTEKLFF; CDR3 DNA: TGTGCCAGCACGGGGAGGACGGAAAAACTGTTTTTT
V gene: TRBV25-1; clone size: NA; D gene: TRBD1; J gene: TRBJ2-7; CDR3 protein: CASSDHRDRAYEQYF; CDR3 DNA: TGTGCCAGCAGTGATCACCGGGACAGGGCCTACGAGCAGTACTTC
V gene: TRBV19; clone size: medium-sized; D gene: TRBD2; J gene: TRBJ2-3; CDR3 protein: CASRTSGGTDTQYF; CDR3 DNA: TGTGCCAGCAGGACTAGCGGGGGGACAGATACGCAGTATTTT
V gene: TRBV9; clone size: few; D gene: NA; J gene: TRBJ2-3; CDR3 protein: CASSSAGWSTDTQYF; CDR3 DNA: TGTGCCAGCAGCTCGGCGGGGTGGAGCACAGATACGCAGTATTTT
V gene: TRBV19; clone size: NA; D gene: NA; J gene: TRBJ1-5; CDR3 protein: CASSIVGPGDSNQPQHF; CDR3 DNA: TGTGCCAGTAGTATAGTGGGGCCAGGAGATAGCAATCAGCCCCAGCATTTT
V gene: TRBV9; clone size: NA; D gene: NA; J gene: TRBJ1-4; CDR3 protein: CASSRTATNEKLFF; CDR3 DNA: TGTGCCAGCAGCAGGACAGCAACTAATGAAAAACTGTTTTTT
V gene: TRBV2; clone size: few; D gene: NA; J gene: TRBJ1-5; CDR3 protein: CASSEGNQPQHF; CDR3 DNA: TGTGCCAGCAGTGAGGGGAATCAGCCCCAGCATTTT
V gene: TRBV13; clone size: NA; D gene: NA; J gene: TRBJ1-2; CDR3 protein: CASSLGLGVGPNGYTF; CDR3 DNA: TGTGCCAGCAGCTTAGGCCTCGGTGTCGGGCCCAATGGCTACACCTTC
V gene: TRBV12-5; clone size: medium-sized; D gene: NA; J gene: TRBJ1-6; CDR3 protein: CASGFGESPLHF; CDR3 DNA: TGTGCTAGTGGTTTTGGGGAATCACCCCTCCACTTT
V gene: TRBV7-8; clone size: NA; D gene: NA; J gene: TRBJ1-1; CDR3 protein: CASRTGSINTEAFF; CDR3 DNA: TGTGCCAGCAGGACAGGTTCTATAAACACTGAAGCTTTCTTT
V gene: TRBV10-1; clone size: few; D gene: NA; J gene: TRBJ2-7; CDR3 protein: CASAGDYEQYF; CDR3 DNA: TGCGCCAGCGCAGGAGACTACGAGCAGTACTTC
V gene: TRBV4-2; clone size: once; D gene: NA; J gene: TRBJ2-3; CDR3 protein: CASSQISGTSTDTQYF; CDR3 DNA: TGTGCCAGCAGCCAAATTAGCGGAACTAGCACAGATACGCAGTATTTT
V gene: TRBV10-3; clone size: few; D gene: NA; J gene: TRBJ2-3; CDR3 protein: CAISEIGVDTQYF; CDR3 DNA: TGTGCCATCAGTGAGATAGGGGTTGATACGCAGTATTTT
V gene: TRBV18; clone size: NA; D gene: NA; J gene: TRBJ1-1; CDR3 protein: CASSPVGRREAFF; CDR3 DNA: TGTGCCAGCTCACCAGTCGGCAGGCGTGAAGCTTTCTTT
V gene: TRBV25-1; clone size: medium-sized; D gene: NA; J gene: TRBJ2-1; CDR3 protein: CASSLSIEQFF; CDR3 DNA: TGTGCCAGCAGCCTCTCTATAGAGCAGTTCTTC
V gene: TRBV30; clone size: few; D gene: TRBD1; J gene: TRBJ1-4; CDR3 protein: CAWNPLGQAKNEKLFF; CDR3 DNA: TGTGCCTGGAACCCCCTTGGACAGGCTAAGAATGAAAAACTGTTTTTT
V gene: TRBV29-1; clone size: few; D gene: NA; J gene: TRBJ1-5; CDR3 protein: CSVEEGGSNQPQHF; CDR3 DNA: TGCAGCGTTGAAGAAGGTGGGTCCAATCAGCCCCAGCATTTT
V gene: TRBV7-2; clone size: NA; D gene: TRBD1; J gene: TRBJ1-3; CDR3 protein: CASSPQGVVSGNTIYF; CDR3 DNA: TGTGCCAGCAGCCCCCAGGGGGTAGTCTCTGGAAACACCATATATTTT
V gene: TRBV30; clone size: NA; D gene: TRBD1; J gene: TRBJ1-2; CDR3 protein: CAWSGQGLGGYTF; CDR3 DNA: TGTGCCTGGAGTGGACAGGGGCTCGGTGGCTACACCTTC
V gene: TRBV30; clone size: few; D gene: NA; J gene: TRBJ1-5; CDR3 protein: CAWSDETLTRPQHF; CDR3 DNA: TGTGCCTGGAGTGACGAGACCCTAACAAGGCCCCAGCATTTT
V gene: TRBV30; clone size: NA; D gene: NA; J gene: TRBJ1-4; CDR3 protein: CAWSFMDNEKLFF; CDR3 DNA: TGTGCCTGGAGTTTTATGGATAATGAAAAACTGTTTTTT
V gene: TRBV5-1; clone size: NA; D gene: NA; J gene: TRBJ2-3; CDR3 protein: CASTVRGLSTDTQYF; CDR3 DNA: TGCGCCAGCACGGTTCGGGGCCTTAGCACAGATACGCAGTATTTT
V gene: TRBV29-1; clone size: few; D gene: NA; J gene: TRBJ2-2; CDR3 protein: CSVRVTGELFF; CDR3 DNA: TGCAGCGTTAGAGTCACCGGGGAGCTGTTTTTT
V gene: TRBV6-6; clone size: once; D gene: NA; J gene: TRBJ1-6; CDR3 protein: CASLLGEGSPLHF; CDR3 DNA: TGTGCCAGCCTCCTAGGGGAGGGGTCACCCCTCCACTTT
V gene: TRBV7-2; clone size: NA; D gene: TRBD2; J gene: TRBJ2-5; CDR3 protein: CASSGGDPETQYF; CDR3 DNA: TGTGCCAGCAGCGGGGGGGACCCCGAGACCCAGTACTTC
V gene: TRBV11-2; clone size: NA; D gene: NA; J gene: TRBJ1-1; CDR3 protein: CASSPQVPGTEAFF; CDR3 DNA: TGTGCCAGCAGCCCCCAGGTCCCGGGGACTGAAGCTTTCTTT
V gene: TRBV2; clone size: NA; D gene: TRBD1; J gene: TRBJ2-5; CDR3 protein: CANEPWTSTGGGETQYF; CDR3 DNA: TGTGCCAACGAGCCATGGACTTCTACAGGGGGTGGGGAGACCCAGTACTTC
V gene: TRBV7-2; clone size: NA; D gene: NA; J gene: TRBJ2-4; CDR3 protein: CASSSPGRGGNIQYF; CDR3 DNA: TGTGCCAGCAGCTCCCCAGGGCGAGGCGGAAACATTCAGTACTTC
V gene: TRBV25-1; clone size: NA; D gene: NA; J gene: TRBJ1-3; CDR3 protein: CASSEYGGYTIYF; CDR3 DNA: TGTGCCAGCAGTGAATACGGGGGATACACCATATATTTT
V gene: TRBV5-1; clone size: NA; D gene: NA; J gene: TRBJ2-5; CDR3 protein: CASSGTGASSVETQYF; CDR3 DNA: TGCGCCAGCAGCGGGACGGGGGCGAGTTCTGTGGAGACCCAGTACTTC
V gene: TRBV5-1; clone size: NA; D gene: NA; J gene: TRBJ1-5; CDR3 protein: CASSSGGNQPQHF; CDR3 DNA: TGCGCCAGCAGCTCCGGGGGCAATCAGCCCCAGCATTTT
V gene: TRBV5-4; clone size: few; D gene: NA; J gene: TRBJ1-1; CDR3 protein: CASSLNTEAFF; CDR3 DNA: TGTGCCAGCAGCTTGAACACTGAAGCTTTCTTT
V gene: TRBV25-1; clone size: few; D gene: NA; J gene: TRBJ2-3; CDR3 protein: CASSDWLLGDTQYF; CDR3 DNA: TGTGCCAGCAGTGACTGGCTGTTAGGGGATACGCAGTATTTT
V gene: TRBV7-8; clone size: medium-sized; D gene: NA; J gene: TRBJ1-1; CDR3 protein: CASSLNTEAFF; CDR3 DNA: TGTGCCAGCAGCTTGAACACTGAAGCTTTCTTT
V gene: TRBV11-2; clone size: once; D gene: TRBD2; J gene: TRBJ2-5; CDR3 protein: CASSSSGRLETQYF; CDR3 DNA: TGTGCCAGCAGCTCTAGCGGGAGGTTGGAGACCCAGTACTTC
V gene: TRBV9; clone size: NA; D gene: NA; J gene: TRBJ2-4; CDR3 protein: CASSVGLSDIQYF; CDR3 DNA: TGTGCCAGCAGCGTAGGTCTTTCAGACATTCAGTACTTC
V gene: TRBV19; clone size: NA; D gene: TRBD2; J gene: TRBJ2-5; CDR3 protein: CASSTLAGGRETQYF; CDR3 DNA: TGTGCCAGTAGTACCCTAGCGGGAGGGCGAGAGACCCAGTACTTC
V gene: TRBV15; clone size: NA; D gene: TRBD1; J gene: TRBJ2-5; CDR3 protein: CATSTDRGLETQYF; CDR3 DNA: TGTGCCACCAGCACCGACAGGGGGTTGGAGACCCAGTACTTC
V gene: TRBV6-5; clone size: few; D gene: TRBD1; J gene: TRBJ1-2; CDR3 protein: CASSPQGEYGYTF; CDR3 DNA: TGTGCCAGCAGTCCGCAGGGGGAATATGGCTACACCTTC
V gene: TRBV18; clone size: NA; D gene: TRBD1; J gene: TRBJ1-2; CDR3 protein: CASSLSTGWEGYTF; CDR3 DNA: TGTGCCAGCTCACTATCGACAGGGTGGGAAGGCTACACCTTC
V gene: TRBV7-9; clone size: many; D gene: NA; J gene: TRBJ1-2; CDR3 protein: CASSPRARGYGYTF; CDR3 DNA: TGTGCCAGCAGCCCCCGGGCCAGGGGCTATGGCTACACCTTC
V gene: TRBV6-5; clone size: NA; D gene: NA; J gene: TRBJ2-5; CDR3 protein: CASSYLRPGRETQYF; CDR3 DNA: TGTGCCAGCAGTTACCTTAGGCCAGGCAGAGAGACCCAGTACTTC
V gene: TRBV28; clone size: NA; D gene: NA; J gene: TRBJ2-1; CDR3 protein: CASSPEEGVINEQFF; CDR3 DNA: TGTGCCAGCAGCCCTGAGGAGGGGGTTATCAATGAGCAGTTCTTC
V gene: TRBV9; clone size: NA; D gene: NA; J gene: TRBJ2-5; CDR3 protein: CASTKGLRDQETQYF; CDR3 DNA: TGTGCCAGCACGAAGGGTCTGAGGGACCAAGAGACCCAGTACTTC
V gene: TRBV4-1; clone size: NA; D gene: NA; J gene: TRBJ2-5; CDR3 protein: CASSPGPTEGKETQYF; CDR3 DNA: TGCGCCAGCAGCCCCGGACCGACCGAAGGAAAAGAGACCCAGTACTTC
V gene: TRBV13; clone size: NA; D gene: TRBD2; J gene: TRBJ2-5; CDR3 protein: CASSPRWRGGQETQYF; CDR3 DNA: TGTGCCAGCAGCCCGCGTTGGCGGGGGGGCCAAGAGACCCAGTACTTC
V gene: TRBV19; clone size: NA; D gene: NA; J gene: TRBJ1-2; CDR3 protein: CATYGYGYTF; CDR3 DNA: TGTGCCACTTACGGCTATGGCTACACCTTC
V gene: TRBV7-8; clone size: NA; D gene: NA; J gene: TRBJ2-2; CDR3 protein: CASSLEWGARTGELFF; CDR3 DNA: TGTGCCAGCAGCTTAGAATGGGGGGCGCGGACCGGGGAGCTGTTTTTT
V gene: TRBV11-3; clone size: NA; D gene: NA; J gene: TRBJ2-5; CDR3 protein: CASSLGAQETQYF; CDR3 DNA: TGTGCCAGCAGCTTGGGGGCCCAAGAGACCCAGTACTTC
V gene: TRBV5-1; clone size: few; D gene: NA; J gene: TRBJ2-5; CDR3 protein: CASSENPKTQYF; CDR3 DNA: TGCGCCAGCAGCGAGAACCCGAAGACCCAGTACTTC